The clone carrying this TCR beta chain was observed a handful of times. Its antigen is unidentified. These data originate in a study of T cell responses to AZD1222 COVID-19 vaccine. Germline CDR1 reads MNHEY; CDR2 reads SMNVEV (reference sequence). V lost 5 bases, J lost 7 bases, and 17 bases lay in between. The CDR3 is made up of 14 amino acids. Study observations and caveats: Most donors were white British, females outnumbered males, and clonal diversity was possibly underestimated.

Clones were read by immunoSEQ multiplex PCR, and TCRdb kept only the in-frame ones, dropping some. The top ten clones hold around 5% of a sample with approximately 100,000 clones, roughly nine tenths of them seen once. The material sequenced was peripheral blood, taken 28 days after the second AZD1222 dose. The sequence derives from an adult who received the AZD1222 COVID-19 vaccine. This chain joins TRBV27 and TRBJ1-1, with no clear D. For the CDR3, the DNA is TGTGCCAGCAGTCCGGGTCGGTGGTGGGGTGAAGCTTTCTTT. It codes for CASSPGRWWGEAFF.